The sequence of this T cell receptor (beta chain) was determined in a study of early T cells in non-severe SARS-CoV-2 infection (TCRdb year 2021). Background for the entire study: TCR sequencing used bulk RNA from unsorted whole blood, so alpha and beta chains could not be paired.

This clonotype was seen many times. Its antigen is not yet known. No clone much larger than this one lies a single base away; base qualities are absent. Broad study findings and their caveats: VDJdb matching was skewed toward anti-spike CD8 responses and likely underestimated virus-specific expansions, missing private and CD4 specificities.

The study was a case-control design nested within a healthcare worker cohort in London, UK, with weekly nasopharyngeal swab PCR tests and blood sampling. Healthcare workers were recruited between 23 and 31 March 2020, during the week of the UK lockdown, and were followed weekly for up to roughly 16 weeks. The receptor library was made with 5' RACE. TCRdb lists the instrument as NextSeq 500. The TCR library protocol attached unique molecular identifiers to individual cDNA molecules to correct for sequencing error and PCR bias. Both TCR alpha and beta chains were sequenced, and tight co-correlation was observed between alpha and beta sequence abundances in each sample. The authors' analysis ran thus. Decombinator V4 was used to annotate the V gene, J gene and CDR3 of the TCR sequences. TCRs were defined as expanded if a significant change between any two time points was detected under a Poisson model with p below 0.0001. TCR abundances were normalised to the total number of TCRs sequenced in each sample and reported as counts per million. MAIT TCRs were defined by TRAV1-2 paired with TRAJ12, TRAJ20 or TRAJ33, and iNKT TCRs by TRAV10 paired with TRAJ18. A search of VDJdb, accessed on 1 November 2021, was run for TCRs annotated to CMV, EBV and SARS-CoV-2, with TCRs annotated for multiple antigens excluded. Starting from the raw public reads, TCRdb applied fastp trimming at Q25, assembled clones with MiXCR and retained in-frame beta chains. Each CDR3 protein gets just one entry, which takes the most common genes and DNA from the rows behind it. These V and J calls originate from TCRdb's pipeline instead of the authors' own analysis. Here the sample has 57,000 or so distinct CDR3 sequences; 5.6% occur a single time. The top ten clonotypes cover roughly 7% of the sample.

The CDR3, cysteine through phenylalanine, is 14 amino acids long. Solely the CDR3 DNA is kept, with 42 bases framed from the first base. CDR1 and CDR2, per the germline V gene (reference sequence), are MNHEY and SMNVEV. At the junction V is shortened by 5 bases and J by 1 base; bases outside the gene matches: 1. Recombination joined TRBV27 with TRBJ1-3; the central 8 bases match TRBD1. This sequence originates from an adult who was a healthcare worker with PCR-confirmed SARS-CoV-2 infection or an uninfected control (not recorded which). The sample consisted of whole blood. The bases read TGTGCCAGCAGTCGGACAGGGTCTGGAAACACCATATATTTT. Translation gives CASSRTGSGNTIYF.